The entry below describes one T cell receptor (beta chain). Which antigen it targets is not known. Base qualities are missing; no much larger clone stands one base away. The sample originates from a study of T cell repertoires in ileal Crohn's disease (dated by TCRdb to between 2018 and 2020). Concerning the study at large: Median disease duration was roughly eight years, and around 40% of patients were identified as active smokers at the time of surgery. Every patient underwent surgery because of a complication, which was stricturing disease in around 60% of cases and penetrating disease in approximately 39%. Roughly half of the patients were given postoperative therapy, with about a dozen receiving thiopurines and around 20 receiving anti-TNF agents. The TCR repertoire was analysed in about 50 patients with Crohn's disease drawn from a prospective multicentre cohort. The study was conducted in parallel with a multicentre cohort built to find predictors of early endoscopic recurrence after ileocolonic resection. Endoscopic postoperative recurrence was defined as a Rutgeerts score above i0. A total of roughly 170 mucosal samples from roughly 57 patients were sequenced, collected from several sites on the surgical specimen and at postoperative endoscopy. The paper's findings and limits, for the study overall: Patients who were active smokers at surgery had a significantly higher proportion of clonal expansions than non-smokers (around 24% vs 18%, p=0.02). Compared with CD4 T cells, sorted CD8 T cells held more high-frequency clones, which suggests that the mucosal expansions were mostly CD8. Only a subgroup of patients, of unstated size, had their mucosal CD4 and CD8 T cells sorted and sequenced. Endoscopic recurrence was linked to a higher percentage of high-frequency clones at surgery, and recurrence occurred in every patient whose clonality exceeded 26.8% (18/57).

At the junction V is shortened by 3 bases and J by 7 bases, with 16 bases in between. Taken from the germline V gene (reference sequence), the CDR1 and CDR2 loops are MNHEY and SMNVEV. The CDR3 runs 14 amino acids, cysteine and phenylalanine included. Of all the DNA, just the CDR3 is kept, 42 bases in frame from base 1. For commercial TCRB immunosequencing, about 0.45 micrograms of biopsy DNA were submitted for each sample. A two-step, amplification bias-controlled multiplex PCR was used by Adaptive Biotechnology to amplify CDR3 regions from genomic DNA. Primers for every V and J gene segment were used in the first PCR, and barcodes and Illumina adapters were added in the second PCR. An Illumina instrument was used to sequence the CDR3 libraries. Concerning the study's data processing: The analysis drew on both the pipelines supplied by the vendor and custom analysis of the raw data in R/Bioconductor running R version 3.3.0. Clonality, ranging from 0 to 1, was calculated as the inverse of the normalised Shannon entropy of all productive clones. The repertoire share taken up by the top 100 clones defined high-frequency clones, and only clones that passed a 95% confidence test were kept. Repertoire diversity was measured with the Simpson index, and overlap between samples was measured with the Morisita-Horn index. The table was pulled from immuneACCESS by TCRdb, which kept in-frame rearrangements only. Such tables lose some clones; where checked, under half of the loss comes from unresolved V genes, and the rest has no known cause. The DNA was the basis for D and trimming; V, J and clone size are from that table. The sample table holds about 16,000 clones, of which 80% to 90% were seen once. The leading ten clones occupy about 6% of the sample.

Eligible patients were adults with ileal or ileocolonic Crohn's disease who had an indication for ileocolonic resection. Before DNA extraction, whole ileal mucosal biopsies were kept frozen at -80 degrees C. Genomic DNA was extracted from frozen whole biopsies with a TRizol-based method and quantified on a NanoDrop 2000 spectrophotometer. In this chain, TRBV27 is recombined with TRBJ2-7, with TRBD2 tentatively as D gene (7 bases match). Sequencing was performed on ileal tissue. The receptor's source is an adult with Crohn's disease. For the CDR3, the sequence is CASSLSVRGGEQYF. The nucleotides read TGTGCCAGCAGTTTGTCGGTCAGGGGAGGGGAGCAGTACTTC.